This passage covers 24 T cell receptor beta chains from one sample sequenced in a study of glioma-infiltrating T cells after dendritic cell vaccination. The repertoire was sequenced with immunoSEQ multiplex PCR; TCRdb's copy has only in-frame clones and lacks some. The data show 55,000 to 75,000 clones, around 86% seen once. The sample here was blood, taken before dendritic cell vaccination. These receptors all stem from a human donor with glioblastoma.

The chain uses TRBV2 and TRBJ1-1, with 8 bases identical to TRBD1. Trimming cost V 7 bases and J 0 bases; bases outside gene matches: 7. The CDR3 contains 15 residues. Looked up from germline, CDR1 is SNHLY and CDR2 is FYNNEI. CDR3 sequence reads: CASNGQGGLNTEAFF. CDR3 nucleotide sequence: TGTGCCAGCAATGGACAGGGCGGTCTGAACACTGAAGCTTTCTTT.

The chain links TRBV18 to TRBJ1-2; 8 bases fit TRBD1. The CDR3 loop spans 14 amino acids. From germline, CDR1 is KGHSH and CDR2 LQKENI. V lost 3 bases and J lost 2; bases outside the gene matches: 2. This CDR3 reads CASSPDRANYGYTF. The CDR3 nucleotides read TGTGCCAGCTCACCGGACAGGGCAAACTATGGCTACACCTTC. Variable domain in full (rest from reference TRBV18 and TRBJ1-2): NAGVMQNPRHLVRRRGQEARLRCSPMKGHSHVYWYRQLPEEGLKFMVYLQKENIIDESGMPKERFSAEFPKEGPSILRIQQVVRGDSAAYFCASSPDRANYGYTFGSGTRLTVV.

CDR3 amino acids: CASSLSGQGSQPQHF. The CDR3 region has the DNA TGTGCCAGCAGCCTGTCCGGACAGGGGAGTCAGCCCCAGCATTTT. The gene calls are TRBV7-2 and TRBJ1-5; TRBD1 aligns across 9 bases. J was trimmed by 6 bases and V by 5 bases; bases with no gene match: 8. CDR1 and CDR2 (germline): SGHTA, FQGNSA. The CDR3 runs to 15 residues.

The V call is TRBV6-6, the J call TRBJ2-1; tentative D call: TRBD2 (5 bases). Germline V gives CDR1 MNHNY, CDR2 SVGAGI (reference sequence). The CDR3 contains 14 residues. V lost 8 bases and J lost 8, with 19 bases in between. DNA for the CDR3: TGTGCCAGCCGCCCGGCCGGCGGGTTCGATGAGCAGTTCTTC. This gives the protein CASRPAGGFDEQFF.

V is TRBV4-3 and J is TRBJ2-2, with a tentative D call TRBD2 (6 bases). Germline values: CDR1 LGHNA, CDR2 YSLEER. V was shortened by 4 bases and J by 5 bases, with 17 bases between the two germline ends. The CDR3 covers 16 residues. Here the CDR3 DNA reads TGCGCCAGCAGCCCCCAGGGAGGCGTCCAAACCGGGGAGCTGTTTTTT. It is translated as CASSPQGGVQTGELFF.

V gene TRBV5-1 combines with J gene TRBJ2-7; 9 bases are shared with TRBD1. Looked up from germline, CDR1 is SGHRS and CDR2 is YFSETQ. There are 15 residues in the CDR3. The ends lost 4 bases at V and 4 bases at J; junction bases unmatched: 9. The DNA of the CDR3 is TGCGCCAGCAGCCTATTTCGACAGGGGGATTACGAGCAGTACTTC. Translated, it gives CASSLFRQGDYEQYF.

V and J are TRBV10-2 and TRBJ1-2; 7 bases agree with TRBD1. The CDR3 length is 16 residues. The trim removed 5 bases at V and 2 bases at J, leaving 11 bases unmatched. Germline V gives CDR1 WSHSY, CDR2 SAAADI. CDR3 region: CASSRRRTGQNYGYTF. In nucleotides, the CDR3 is TGCGCCAGCAGTAGAAGAAGGACAGGACAGAACTATGGCTACACCTTC.

V gene TRBV6-1 combines with J gene TRBJ1-2; 7 positions agree with TRBD1. CDR3 length equals 14 residues. V was clipped by 6 bases and J by 7 bases; unmatched bases: 11. Germline V gene data show CDR1 as MNHNS and CDR2 as SASEGT. CDR3 sequence: CASRTGDLTGGYTF. As DNA, the CDR3 is TGTGCCAGCAGAACAGGGGACCTAACGGGTGGCTACACCTTC.

This chain joins TRBV4-2 and TRBJ1-2, with D uncertain. CDR3 length equals 17 residues. Trimming removed 1 base from V and 0 bases from J, with 15 bases in between. The germline V gene has CDR1 LGHNA and CDR2 YNFKEQ. The CDR3 nucleotides read TGTGCCAGCAGCCAAGGGTTTATACAAGGAGCTAACTATGGCTACACCTTC. Its translation is CASSQGFIQGANYGYTF.

The chain uses TRBV4-1 and TRBJ2-1; 10 bases line up with TRBD1. V shed 0 bases and J 4 bases; nucleotides not matched to a gene: 6. This CDR3 spans 17 amino acids. Germline loops: CDR1 MGHRA, CDR2 YSYEKL. CDR3 region: CASSQDWRTGGYNEQFF. In DNA form, the CDR3 reads TGCGCCAGCAGCCAAGATTGGAGGACAGGGGGGTACAATGAGCAGTTCTTC.

The chain recombines TRBV6-1 with TRBJ2-1; possible D gene TRBD2, 7 bases. CDR3 length equals 15 residues. Trimming shortened V by 4 bases and J by 8 bases, and 18 bases separated the two germline ends. Looked up from germline, CDR1 is MNHNS and CDR2 is SASEGT. This CDR3 reads CASSAWRGGEDEQFF. The DNA of the CDR3 is TGTGCCAGCAGTGCCTGGAGGGGGGGGGAAGATGAGCAGTTCTTC.

This clone was detected only once. J is TRBJ1-2 and V is TRBV5-4, with D tentatively TRBD1 (5 bases). The V end lost 4 bases, the J end lost 8 bases, and 21 bases lay between the germline ends. Germline V gene data show CDR1 as SGHNT and CDR2 as YYREEE (reference sequence). CDR3 length: 15 residues. The CDR3 loop reads CASSRGGLRASGYTF. CDR3 DNA: TGTGCCAGCAGCCGGGGGGGGTTGCGGGCGAGCGGCTACACCTTC.

This clone counts as large. The same CDR3 arises from other DNA sequences in this sample as well. The J gene is TRBJ2-5, the V gene TRBV5-1; the match to TRBD1 covers 9 bases. Per the germline V gene, CDR1 is SGHRS and CDR2 is YFSETQ. This CDR3 contains 15 residues. Losses at the gene ends were 0 bases for V and 5 bases for J; bases not matched to a gene: 5. The chain's CDR3 is CASSLGTGGGETQYF. The CDR3 coding sequence is TGCGCCAGCAGCTTGGGAACAGGGGGCGGTGAGACCCAGTACTTC.

The rearrangement links TRBV5-1 to TRBJ1-3; 10 nucleotides line up with TRBD1. The CDR3 is 16 amino acids. Losses at the gene ends were 0 bases for V and 4 bases for J; bases not matched to a gene: 4. Germline lookup yields CDR1 SGHRS and CDR2 YFSETQ. CDR3 residues: CASSLGDRGIGNTIYF. The CDR3 DNA sequence: TGCGCCAGCAGCTTGGGGGACAGGGGTATAGGAAACACCATATATTTT.

The rearrangement joins TRBV2 to TRBJ1-6, with 7 bases aligning to TRBD1. The V gene's germline CDR1 is SNHLY and CDR2 FYNNEI. The J segment lost 6 bases and the V segment lost 6 bases, leaving 8 bases of the junction unmatched. The CDR3 covers 15 residues. In DNA, the CDR3 is TGTGCCAGCAGGAACCCCGGGACAGTTAATTCACCCCTCCACTTT. It specifies CASRNPGTVNSPLHF.

V usage is TRBV4-1 and J usage is TRBJ1-4; 9 bases agree with TRBD1. CDR1 and CDR2 from the germline V gene are MGHRA and YSYEKL. After removal of 4 bases from V and 5 bases from J, the junction contained 5 bases not matched to a gene. This CDR3 has 15 amino acids. The CDR3 region has the DNA TGCGCCAGCAGCCTGGGGACAGGGTCGAATGAAAAACTGTTTTTT. It specifies CASSLGTGSNEKLFF.

This chain uses TRBV18 with TRBJ1-1; possible D gene TRBD1, 6 bases. The CDR3 is 15 residues long. Trimming shortened V by 4 bases and J by 1 base, and 13 bases separated the two germline ends. Per the germline V gene, CDR1 is KGHSH and CDR2 is LQKENI. The CDR3 DNA sequence: TGTGCCAGCTCACGGGGGGGGCAGGAGAACACTGAAGCTTTCTTT. Protein product: CASSRGGQENTEAFF.

The chain combines TRBV11-2 with TRBJ2-5, with D tentatively TRBD1 (5 bases). The CDR3 is 16 amino acids. V shed 5 bases and J shed 1 base, with 17 bases lying between them. Germline V gene lookup returns CDR1 SGHAT and CDR2 FQNNGV. CDR3 sequence reads: CASSVGLAGPQETQYF. The CDR3 bases are TGTGCCAGCAGCGTAGGGTTAGCAGGGCCCCAAGAGACCCAGTACTTC. Full variable domain (outside the CDR3, taken from reference TRBV11-2 and TRBJ2-5): EAGVAQSPRYKIIEKRQSVAFWCNPISGHATLYWYQQILGQGPKLLIQFQNNGVVDDSQLPKDRFSAERLKGVDSTLKIQPAKLEDSAVYLCASSVGLAGPQETQYFGPGTRLLVL.

Here the CDR3 reads CASSPAGGVRETQYF. CDR3 nucleotides: TGCGCCAGCAGCCCAGCTGGCGGGGTAAGGGAGACCCAGTACTTC. This chain joins TRBV5-1 and TRBJ2-5, with D possibly matching TRBD2 (6 bases). V dropped 4 bases and J dropped 5 bases, with 18 bases sitting between them. Germline CDR1 is SGHRS and CDR2 is YFSETQ. CDR3 length: 15 residues.

The chain recombines TRBV19 with TRBJ1-2; 7 bases are a match to TRBD1. J lost 2 bases, V lost 3 bases, and 12 bases had no gene match. The CDR3 is 17 residues long. The V gene's germline CDR1 is LNHDA and CDR2 SQIVND (reference sequence). Here the CDR3 DNA reads TGTGCCAGTAGTATGAGCGGTGATGGGACAGTAAACTATGGCTACACCTTC. Protein sequence: CASSMSGDGTVNYGYTF. Full variable domain (outside the CDR3, taken from reference TRBV19 and TRBJ1-2): DGGITQSPKYLFRKEGQNVTLSCEQNLNHDAMYWYRQDPGQGLRLIYYSQIVNDFQKGDIAEGYSVSREKKESFPLTVTSAQKNPTAFYLCASSMSGDGTVNYGYTFGSGTRLTVV.

The chain recombines TRBV9 with TRBJ1-1, with D unresolved. The V gene's germline CDR1 is SGDLS and CDR2 YYNGEE. V was shortened by 0 bases and J by 1 base, with 7 bases between the two germline ends. There are 14 residues in the CDR3. For the CDR3, the DNA is TGTGCCAGCAGCGTAGTCCCAGAGAACACTGAAGCTTTCTTT. It codes for CASSVVPENTEAFF.

The chain carries TRBV9 and TRBJ1-5; unclear D gene. V was trimmed by 3 bases and J by 0 bases, leaving 10 bases between them. The germline gives CDR1 SGDLS, CDR2 YYNGEE. The CDR3 sequence is 15 residues long. The chain's CDR3 is CASSANSNSNQPQHF. CDR3 nucleotide sequence: TGTGCCAGCAGCGCAAACAGCAATAGCAATCAGCCCCAGCATTTT.

This clone was counted once. J is TRBJ2-1 and V is TRBV7-3, with 8 bases identical to TRBD1. CDR3 size: 13 residues. J was trimmed by 6 bases and V by 5 bases; bases with no gene match: 3. CDR1 is SGHTA and CDR2 is FQGTGA in the germline V gene. CDR3: CASSPTGVNEQFF. The DNA for the CDR3 is TGTGCCAGCAGCCCGACAGGGGTCAATGAGCAGTTCTTC.

This clone was found a few times. This chain uses TRBV7-2 with TRBJ2-3; 8 bases fit TRBD2. The CDR3 sequence is 13 residues long. Germline CDR1 reads SGHTA; CDR2 reads FQGNSA. The ends lost 5 bases at V and 7 bases at J; junction bases unmatched: 5. The CDR3 DNA follows: TGTGCCAGCAGCCTCACTAGCGGAAATACGCAGTATTTT. As protein: CASSLTSGNTQYF.